These T cell receptor beta chains were read from a single sample in a study of blood T cell repertoires in COVID-19. Clones were read by immunoSEQ multiplex PCR, and TCRdb kept only the in-frame ones, dropping some. There are over 100,000 clones in the sample; under 90% occur only once, and roughly 8.1% lies in the top ten. Sequences were obtained from peripheral blood. The receptor set was obtained from a woman aged 55-70 years with active or convalescent COVID-19. Both conserved end residues are part of each CDR3. Each record gives: D gene, J gene, clone size, V gene, CDR3 protein, CDR3 DNA. The D gene is left open where the match is weak. Clone size, where shown, is once, few, many, or a class for clones that have expanded.

d_call: -; j_call: TRBJ2-2; clone_size: few; v_call: TRBV28; cdr3_aa: CASSFSTGELFF; cdr3_nt: TGTGCCAGCAGTTTCTCTACCGGGGAGCTGTTTTTT
d_call: -; j_call: TRBJ2-1; clone_size: few; v_call: TRBV6-5; cdr3_aa: CASRGSYGGNEQFF; cdr3_nt: TGTGCCAGCAGGGGGAGCTACGGTGGGAATGAGCAGTTCTTC
d_call: TRBD2; j_call: TRBJ2-1; clone_size: few; v_call: TRBV5-1; cdr3_aa: CASSRKTSGGYNEQFF; cdr3_nt: TGCGCCAGCAGCCGGAAAACTAGCGGGGGGTACAATGAGCAGTTCTTC
d_call: TRBD1; j_call: TRBJ1-5; clone_size: once; v_call: TRBV19; cdr3_aa: CASSTQGGQPQHF; cdr3_nt: TGTGCCAGTAGTACCCAGGGGGGTCAGCCCCAGCATTTT
d_call: TRBD1; j_call: TRBJ1-5; clone_size: -; v_call: TRBV5-1; cdr3_aa: CASSPTGPNQPQHF; cdr3_nt: TGCGCCAGCAGCCCGACAGGGCCTAATCAGCCCCAGCATTTT
d_call: TRBD2; j_call: TRBJ2-3; clone_size: once; v_call: TRBV5-1; cdr3_aa: CASSLVAGATDTQYF; cdr3_nt: TGCGCCAGCAGCTTAGTAGCGGGAGCCACAGATACGCAGTATTTT
d_call: -; j_call: TRBJ2-3; clone_size: -; v_call: TRBV6-5; cdr3_aa: CASSPRRRDTQYF; cdr3_nt: TGTGCCAGCAGTCCCCGACGCAGGGATACGCAGTATTTT
d_call: TRBD1; j_call: TRBJ1-2; clone_size: -; v_call: TRBV11-2; cdr3_aa: CASSQDRANYGYTF; cdr3_nt: TGTGCCAGCAGCCAGGACAGGGCTAACTATGGCTACACCTTC
d_call: TRBD1; j_call: TRBJ2-7; clone_size: -; v_call: TRBV7-2; cdr3_aa: CASSITGTGGYEQYF; cdr3_nt: TGTGCCAGCAGCATCACCGGGACAGGGGGTTACGAGCAGTACTTC
d_call: TRBD1; j_call: TRBJ1-2; clone_size: -; v_call: TRBV2; cdr3_aa: CASSQRQGVVYGYTF; cdr3_nt: TGTGCCAGCAGTCAGAGACAGGGGGTGGTCTATGGCTACACCTTC
d_call: TRBD1; j_call: TRBJ2-1; clone_size: -; v_call: TRBV19; cdr3_aa: CASSITGDNEQFF; cdr3_nt: TGTGCCAGTAGTATTACAGGGGACAATGAGCAGTTCTTC
d_call: TRBD1; j_call: TRBJ1-2; clone_size: -; v_call: TRBV5-4; cdr3_aa: CASSLAERGGAEGYTF; cdr3_nt: TGTGCCAGCAGCTTGGCCGAACGAGGGGGCGCGGAGGGCTACACCTTC
d_call: -; j_call: TRBJ1-3; clone_size: -; v_call: TRBV7-6; cdr3_aa: CASSLSGSGVFAGNTIYF; cdr3_nt: TGTGCCAGCAGCTTATCGGGGTCGGGAGTCTTCGCTGGAAACACCATATATTTT
d_call: -; j_call: TRBJ2-2; clone_size: -; v_call: TRBV6-5; cdr3_aa: CASRSLASGELFF; cdr3_nt: TGTGCCAGCAGATCACTAGCATCCGGGGAGCTGTTTTTT
d_call: TRBD2; j_call: TRBJ2-4; clone_size: -; v_call: TRBV7-2; cdr3_aa: CASSLRAGGPINIQYF; cdr3_nt: TGTGCCAGCAGCTTAAGGGCGGGAGGGCCCATAAACATTCAGTACTTC
d_call: TRBD1; j_call: TRBJ1-5; clone_size: -; v_call: TRBV5-1; cdr3_aa: CASSLTGTGGSQPQHF; cdr3_nt: TGCGCCAGCAGCTTGACCGGGACAGGGGGTTCCCAGCCCCAGCATTTT
d_call: TRBD1; j_call: TRBJ2-5; clone_size: once; v_call: TRBV7-2; cdr3_aa: CASSWTGAHQETQYF; cdr3_nt: TGTGCCAGCAGCTGGACAGGGGCCCATCAAGAGACCCAGTACTTC
d_call: TRBD1; j_call: TRBJ1-1; clone_size: -; v_call: TRBV15; cdr3_aa: CATRRQGATEAFF; cdr3_nt: TGTGCCACCAGACGACAGGGCGCGACTGAAGCTTTCTTT
d_call: -; j_call: TRBJ1-2; clone_size: -; v_call: TRBV10-3; cdr3_aa: CAIRETRYGYTF; cdr3_nt: TGTGCCATCAGAGAGACTCGGTATGGCTACACCTTC
d_call: -; j_call: TRBJ1-1; clone_size: few; v_call: TRBV10-1; cdr3_aa: CASSERGNTEAFF; cdr3_nt: TGCGCCAGCAGTGAGCGGGGTAACACTGAAGCTTTCTTT
d_call: -; j_call: TRBJ2-1; clone_size: -; v_call: TRBV4-3; cdr3_aa: CASSQRGGGGGNNEQFF; cdr3_nt: TGCGCCAGCAGCCAGAGAGGGGGGGGTGGCGGAAACAATGAGCAGTTCTTC
d_call: -; j_call: TRBJ1-1; clone_size: -; v_call: TRBV21-1; cdr3_aa: CASSRTPLGAFF; cdr3_nt: TGTGCCAGCAGTAGGACTCCCCTTGGTGCTTTCTTT
d_call: TRBD1; j_call: TRBJ2-7; clone_size: once; v_call: TRBV6-6; cdr3_aa: CASSYSTPGTAYEQYF; cdr3_nt: TGTGCCAGCAGTTACTCGACCCCCGGGACAGCCTACGAGCAGTACTTC
d_call: TRBD2; j_call: TRBJ2-2; clone_size: -; v_call: TRBV29-1; cdr3_aa: CSAEGRGAGTGELFF; cdr3_nt: TGCAGCGCCGAAGGGAGGGGAGCGGGCACCGGGGAGCTGTTTTTT
d_call: TRBD2; j_call: TRBJ2-3; clone_size: -; v_call: TRBV3-1/TRBV3-2; cdr3_aa: CASSQTSGRSDTQYF; cdr3_nt: TGTGCCAGCAGCCAGACTAGCGGGAGGTCAGATACGCAGTATTTT
d_call: -; j_call: TRBJ2-7; clone_size: -; v_call: TRBV19; cdr3_aa: CASSIAYGTLGEQYF; cdr3_nt: TGTGCCAGTAGTATAGCCTACGGGACTTTGGGGGAGCAGTACTTC